Below are 2 T cell receptor beta chains sequenced from a single sample in a study of identical twins. TCRdb reprocessed the 5' RACE reads via MiXCR and lists one record per CDR3 protein. The sample records around 370,000 distinct CDR3 sequences, 9% being singletons. The source material was naive T cells sorted from blood. The receptor source for this set is a woman aged 45-59 years in good health.

The CDR3 spells CASSLFRGSYEQYV. The CDR3 nucleotides are TGTGCCAGCAGTCTCTTCAGGGGAAGCTACGAGCAGTACGTC. This chain uses TRBV6-2 or TRBV6-3 with TRBJ2-7; maybe TRBD1 (6 bases). Germline V gene sequence: CDR1 MNHEY, CDR2 SVGEGT. V was cut by 5 bases and J by 3 bases, with 14 bases left in between. The CDR3 is 14 amino acids.

This rearrangement joins TRBV12-3 or TRBV12-4 to TRBJ2-3; D remains ambiguous. V was cut by 4 bases and J by 0 bases, with 14 bases left in between. CDR3 length: 16 residues. CDR3 sequence reads: CASSSHQAASTDTQYF. CDR3 DNA: TGTGCCAGCAGTTCCCACCAGGCTGCTAGCACAGATACGCAGTATTTT.